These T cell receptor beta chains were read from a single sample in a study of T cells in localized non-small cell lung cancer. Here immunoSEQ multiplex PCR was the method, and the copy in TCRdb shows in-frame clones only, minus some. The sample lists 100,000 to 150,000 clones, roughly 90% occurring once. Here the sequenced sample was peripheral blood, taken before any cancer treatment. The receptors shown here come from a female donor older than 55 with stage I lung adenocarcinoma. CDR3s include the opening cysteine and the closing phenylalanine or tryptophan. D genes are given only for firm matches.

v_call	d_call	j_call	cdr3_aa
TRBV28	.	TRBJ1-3	CASSQGLGNTIYF
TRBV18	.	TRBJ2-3	CASSPLAWTAKSTDTQYF
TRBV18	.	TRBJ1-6	CASSGYNSPLHF
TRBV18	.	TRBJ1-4	CASSPTATNEKLFF
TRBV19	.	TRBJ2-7	CASSIGRTALEEQYF
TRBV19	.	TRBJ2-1	CASSMRSRAPYNEQFF
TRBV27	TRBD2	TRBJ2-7	CASGLAGGPYEQYF
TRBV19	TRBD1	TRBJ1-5	CASIGQGYSQPQHF
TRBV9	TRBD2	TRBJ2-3	CASSVELADLSSTDTQYF
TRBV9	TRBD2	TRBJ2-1	CASSVDSGGYNEQFF
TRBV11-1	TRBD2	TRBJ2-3	CASSSAQREGRNTQYF
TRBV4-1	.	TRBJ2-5	CASSQDGERAGLQETQYF
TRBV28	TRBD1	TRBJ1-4	CASSLRQGNEKLFF
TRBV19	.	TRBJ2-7	CASSPDSRNEQYF
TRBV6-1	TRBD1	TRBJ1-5	CASSEQGAGYLPQHF
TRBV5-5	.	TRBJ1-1	CASSRTGTENEAFF
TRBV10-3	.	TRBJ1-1	CAISDELMNTEAFF
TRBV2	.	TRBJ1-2	CASSRDTYGYTF
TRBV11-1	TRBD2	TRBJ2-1	CASSHIGGRARNEQFF
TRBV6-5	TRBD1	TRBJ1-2	CASSYSGQGVGYGYTF
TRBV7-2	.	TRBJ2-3	CASSGGPTDTQYF
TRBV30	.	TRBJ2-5	CASTGGGQETQYF
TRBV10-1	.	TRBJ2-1	CASTPTLGNEQFF
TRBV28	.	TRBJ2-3	CASSLLTDTQYF
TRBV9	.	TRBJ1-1	CASSVEGQAHTEAFF
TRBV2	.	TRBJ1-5	CASRTGGNQPQHF
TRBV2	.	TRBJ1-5	CASNGRKGDQPQHF
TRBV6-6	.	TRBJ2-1	CASRRSWEQFF
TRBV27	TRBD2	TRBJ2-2	CASRTGLAISGELFF
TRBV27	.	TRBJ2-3	CASRIDRNRVPTSTDTQYF